One and the same sample provided the 19 T cell receptor beta chains below, sequenced in a study of cytomegalovirus exposure and HLA in healthy donors. Primers for the PCR totalled 60 Vbeta and 13 Jbeta. Using immunoSEQ multiplex PCR, the repertoire was profiled, and TCRdb retains in-frame clones only, with some absent. The data contain around 93,000 clones, 75% to 85% of them singletons. Sequencing was performed on PBMCs. These TCRs come from a man under 40 in good health and CMV-seropositive.

This clone has only one observation. The chain has TRBV25-1 and TRBJ2-7; 9 positions match TRBD1. Trimming at V came to 6 bases and at J to 5 bases, leaving 8 bases not matched to a gene. Germline loops: CDR1 MGHDK, CDR2 SYGVNS. The CDR3 is 14 residues long. The DNA for the CDR3 is TGTGCCAGCAGGCCAAGGACAGGGGAAAACGAGCAGTACTTC. Amino acids: CASRPRTGENEQYF.

This clone has more than one count but fewer than ten. The chain carries TRBV6-1 and TRBJ1-1; D is unresolved. Germline assignment: CDR1 MNHNS and CDR2 SASEGT. Between the trimmed V and J ends, which lost 8 bases and 0 bases, there was a span of 7 bases. CDR3 length: 12 residues. CDR3 sequence (DNA): TGTGCCAGCGAAGAGGTGAACACTGAAGCTTTCTTT. Its translation: CASEEVNTEAFF.

The chain joins TRBV5-1 to TRBJ1-2, with 8 bases that match TRBD1. This CDR3 spans 14 amino acids. The germline V gene encodes CDR1 SGHRS and CDR2 YFSETQ. Trimming at V came to 0 bases and at J to 6 bases, leaving 4 bases not matched to a gene. CDR3: CASSLGGQGNGYTF. For the CDR3, the DNA is TGCGCCAGCAGCTTGGGCGGACAGGGAAATGGCTACACCTTC.

This rearrangement joins TRBV5-1 to TRBJ2-1; D is possibly TRBD2 (6 bases). The ends were cut back, 1 base at V and 12 bases at J, with 20 bases in the middle. The V gene's germline CDR1 is SGHRS and CDR2 YFSETQ. The CDR3 length is 15 residues. The CDR3 here is CASSLSAGPGFGQFF. CDR3 bases: TGCGCCAGCAGCTTGTCGGCGGGACCCGGGTTCGGGCAGTTCTTC.

Written as DNA, the CDR3 is TGTGCCAGCAGCGCTGGGGTGCTAGCTATGAATGAGCAGTTCTTC. Translating it yields CASSAGVLAMNEQFF. This chain links TRBV5-4 with TRBJ2-1; tentative D call: TRBD2 (5 bases). There are 15 residues in the CDR3. V was clipped by 4 bases and J by 7 bases, with 18 bases between them. Germline V gives CDR1 SGHNT, CDR2 YYREEE (reference sequence).

The CDR3 loop is CSVGPGQGALEQYF. The CDR3 coding sequence is TGCAGCGTGGGACCGGGACAGGGGGCTCTAGAGCAGTACTTC. The chain combines TRBV29-1 with TRBJ2-7; TRBD1 matches 12 bases. Unmatched junction bases numbered 10, after V lost 6 bases and J lost 7 bases. Germline assignment: CDR1 SQVTM and CDR2 ANQGSEA. This CDR3 is built from 14 residues.

The chain recombines TRBV7-2 with TRBJ1-2, with D possibly being TRBD1 (6 bases). V gave up 5 bases and J gave up 3 bases, with 13 bases separating them. The germline V gene encodes CDR1 SGHTA and CDR2 FQGNSA. The CDR3 spans 14 residues. The DNA of the CDR3 is TGTGCCAGCAGCGATGGACAGAGCGACTATGGCTACACCTTC. Amino acid sequence: CASSDGQSDYGYTF. Full variable domain (remainder filled in from reference TRBV7-2 and TRBJ1-2): GAGVSQSPSNKVTEKGKDVELRCDPISGHTALYWYRQSLGQGLEFLIYFQGNSAPDKSGLPSDRFSAERTGGSVSTLTIQRTQQEDSAVYLCASSDGQSDYGYTFGSGTRLTVV.

This clone was observed once. The rearrangement joins TRBV28 to TRBJ2-7; D is perhaps TRBD2 (6 bases). V was cut by 5 bases and J by 2 bases, with 13 bases left in between. Looked up from germline, CDR1 is MDHEN and CDR2 is SYDVKM. The CDR3 covers 14 residues. CDR3 amino acids: CASSPGGRTYEQYF. The CDR3 nucleotides are TGTGCCAGCAGTCCCGGAGGGCGGACCTACGAGCAGTACTTC.

The CDR3 here is CAISGGADTDTQYF. The CDR3 DNA is TGTGCCATTTCAGGGGGCGCCGACACAGATACGCAGTATTTT. The chain recombines TRBV10-3 with TRBJ2-3; 8 bases are a match to TRBD1. CDR3 length: 14 residues. Germline V CDR1 and CDR2: ENHRY, SYGVKD. V was clipped by 9 bases and J by 2 bases; unmatched bases: 7.

The chain joins TRBV7-2 to TRBJ2-1; perhaps TRBD1 as D (7 bases). V lost 3 bases and J lost 0, with 12 bases in between. Per the germline V gene, CDR1 is SGHTA and CDR2 is FQGNSA. CDR3 length: 16 amino acids. The CDR3 DNA is TGTGCCAGCAGCTTGACGCGGGACAGCTCCTACAATGAGCAGTTCTTC. Translating gives CASSLTRDSSYNEQFF.

This chain joins TRBV7-8 and TRBJ2-7; TRBD1 matches at 7 bases. Germline V gene lookup returns CDR1 SGHVS and CDR2 FQNEAQ. CDR3 length: 15 residues. V gave up 0 bases and J gave up 6 bases; unmatched junction bases: 8. The CDR3 is CASSLADRVIAEQYF. The CDR3 DNA follows: TGTGCCAGCAGCTTAGCCGACAGGGTAATAGCCGAGCAGTACTTC.

This clone appeared once. This rearrangement joins TRBV15 to TRBJ2-1; 7 bases align to TRBD2. CDR1 is LNHNV, CDR2 YYDKDF, per germline (reference sequence). The CDR3 is 16 residues long. V shed 2 bases and J 3 bases; nucleotides not matched to a gene: 7. The CDR3 loop reads CATSRLEGGFYNEQFF. The CDR3 DNA follows: TGTGCCACCAGCAGACTGGAGGGAGGGTTCTACAATGAGCAGTTCTTC. Using reference TRBV15 and TRBJ2-1 for the parts outside the CDR3, the full variable domain is DAMVIQNPRYQVTQFGKPVTLSCSQTLNHNVMYWYQQKSSQAPKLLFHYYDKDFNNEADTPDNFQSRRPNTSFCFLDIRSPGLGDTAMYLCATSRLEGGFYNEQFFGPGTRLTVL.

Of note for this clone: Germline is not matched at one junction end, which may reflect a read error. The CDR3 coding sequence is TGTTCCAGCAGAGGACTAGCGGGAGCGACCGGGGAGCTGTTTTTT. Its protein is CSSRGLAGATGELFF. The V gene is TRBV7-9, the J gene TRBJ2-2, with 13 bases aligning to TRBD2. The CDR3 runs 15 residues. Germline V gives CDR1 SEHNR, CDR2 FQNEAQ (reference sequence).

The chain carries TRBV10-3 and TRBJ1-5; 12 bases match TRBD1. Germline CDR1 reads ENHRY; CDR2 reads SYGVKD. This CDR3 has 20 amino acids. V shed 3 bases and J 1 base; nucleotides not matched to a gene: 13. The CDR3 region has the DNA TGTGCCATCAGTGATGGAGGGGGGACAGGGGGCGATCGAAGCAATCAGCCCCAGCATTTT. Its translation: CAISDGGGTGGDRSNQPQHF.

The genes are TRBV6-5 and TRBJ2-1, with 7 bases that match TRBD2. The CDR3 has 16 residues. CDR1 is MNHEY, CDR2 SVGAGI, per germline. With V trimmed by 0 bases and J by 2 bases, 4 bases remained unmatched. In nucleotides, the CDR3 is TGTGCCAGCAGTTACTCGGCGGGAGCCCCCTACAATGAGCAGTTCTTC. This gives the protein CASSYSAGAPYNEQFF.

This clone was counted between two and nine times. Here the CDR3 DNA reads TGTGCCAGCGGATGGGCAGCAGCCAGCTCCTATAATTCACCCCTCCACTTT. It codes for CASGWAAASSYNSPLHF. The chain uses TRBV2 and TRBJ1-6; D unclear. The CDR3 runs 17 residues. Germline CDR1 and CDR2: SNHLY and FYNNEI. The germline V and J ends were trimmed by 8 bases and 0 bases, with 17 bases remaining between them.

This clone was observed a few times. The rearrangement joins TRBV7-7 to TRBJ1-1; tentative D call: TRBD1 (5 bases). Germline CDR1 and CDR2: SSHAT and FNYEAQ (reference sequence). V shed 9 bases and J shed 4 bases, with 21 bases lying between them. The CDR3 has 15 amino acids. CDR3 amino acids: CARIKKGDRGTEAFF. The DNA for the CDR3 is TGTGCCAGAATTAAAAAAGGTGATAGGGGCACTGAAGCTTTCTTT.

V gene TRBV27 combines with J gene TRBJ2-1; D call uncertain. V was shortened by 2 bases and J by 7 bases, with 6 bases between the two germline ends. CDR3 size: 12 residues. Germline CDR1 is MNHEY and CDR2 is SMNVEV (reference sequence). The CDR3 is CASSLGQNEQFF. The CDR3 DNA reads TGTGCCAGCAGTTTAGGGCAGAATGAGCAGTTCTTC.

The rearrangement joins TRBV27 to TRBJ1-6; possibly TRBD1 for D (5 bases). The V end was cut by 6 bases, the J end by 7 bases, with 13 bases between. The CDR3 covers 14 residues. Germline V gene sequence: CDR1 MNHEY, CDR2 SMNVEV (reference sequence). The DNA for the CDR3 is TGTGCCAGCAGCCTGGGACTTTTAAATTCACCCCTCCACTTT. This gives the protein CASSLGLLNSPLHF.